What follows are 14 T cell receptor beta chains derived from one specimen sequenced in a study of shared clonotypes between healthy human individuals. Using immunoSEQ multiplex PCR, the repertoire was profiled, and TCRdb retains in-frame clones only, with some absent. Seen here are 2 million or so clones, roughly 96% observed once, and the top ten hold more than 0.1%. The sequenced sample consisted of naive CD4+ T cells sorted from blood. As to subset: CD45RA+ positively selected. The receptors originated from a man aged 18 to 35 in good health.

V and J are TRBV5-1 and TRBJ2-1, with TRBD2 matching 7 bases. This CDR3 contains 15 residues. V lost 4 bases and J lost 7; bases outside the gene matches: 11. In germline, CDR1 is SGHRS, CDR2 YFSETQ. The CDR3 DNA reads TGCGCCAGCAGCCCCCCCACGGGGGAGGGAAATGAGCAGTTCTTC. It translates to CASSPPTGEGNEQFF.

V and J are TRBV28 and TRBJ2-4; 9 positions match TRBD1. This CDR3 contains 15 residues. Unmatched junction bases numbered 6, after V lost 1 base and J lost 8 bases. Germline V gene sequence: CDR1 MDHEN, CDR2 SYDVKM. The CDR3 spells CASSLYRGQKYIQYF. As DNA, the CDR3 is TGTGCCAGCAGTTTATACAGGGGGCAGAAATACATTCAGTACTTC. The full variable domain, completed using reference TRBV28 and TRBJ2-4, is DVKVTQSSRYLVKRTGEKVFLECVQDMDHENMFWYRQDPGLGLRLIYFSYDVKMKEKGDIPEGYSVSREKKERFSLILESASTNQTSMYLCASSLYRGQKYIQYFGAGTRLSVL.

The chain couples TRBV11-2 to TRBJ2-3; D possibly corresponds to TRBD2 (6 bases). Germline-derived CDR1 and CDR2 are SGHAT and FQNNGV. The ends were cut back, 4 bases at V and 4 bases at J, with 9 bases in the middle. The CDR3 is made up of 13 amino acids. The CDR3 sequence: CASSSAGSDTQYF. In DNA, the CDR3 is TGTGCCAGCAGCTCCGCGGGGTCAGATACGCAGTATTTT.

The chain carries TRBV5-4 and TRBJ2-7, with D perhaps matching TRBD1 or TRBD2 (5 bases each). CDR3 length equals 16 residues. V lost 4 bases, J lost 0 bases, and 17 bases lay in between. Germline values: CDR1 SGHNT, CDR2 YYREEE (reference sequence). In nucleotides, the CDR3 is TGTGCCAGCAGCGGTAATAGCGTCGGGGCCTCCTACGAGCAGTACTTC. This translates into CASSGNSVGASYEQYF.

The chain is built from TRBV5-8 and TRBJ2-2, with TRBD1 matching over 7 bases. Germline values: CDR1 SGHTS, CDR2 YDEGEE. The CDR3 has 16 residues. V was pared by 0 bases and J by 5 bases, with 7 bases of the junction left unmatched. The CDR3 DNA reads as TGTGCCAGCAGCTTGGGTACAGGGGAGAGGACCGGGGAGCTGTTTTTT. It yields the protein CASSLGTGERTGELFF.

This clone was counted a single time. The V gene is TRBV29-1, the J gene TRBJ2-7; TRBD2 agrees at 9 bases. CDR1 is SQVTM, CDR2 ANQGSEA, per germline. CDR3 length equals 15 residues. Trimming took 7 bases from V and 1 from J; bases not matched to a gene: 11. The CDR3 DNA sequence: TGCAGCGCGAAAGATAGCGGGGGCCTATCCTACGAGCAGTACTTC. Amino acid sequence: CSAKDSGGLSYEQYF.

The V and J genes are TRBV10-3 and TRBJ2-3; D might be TRBD1 (6 bases). This CDR3 spans 14 amino acids. CDR1 is ENHRY and CDR2 is SYGVKD in the germline V gene. V gave up 6 bases and J gave up 3 bases, with 13 bases separating them. The CDR3 reads CAIRAGDVTDTQYF. The CDR3 region has the DNA TGTGCCATCAGGGCAGGGGATGTTACAGATACGCAGTATTTT.

Notes on this clone: Other nucleotide sequences from this sample produce the same CDR3. The V gene is TRBV18, the J gene TRBJ1-4; 7 bases agree with TRBD1. CDR1 and CDR2 from the germline V gene are KGHSH and LQKENI. The CDR3 has 13 amino acids. V lost 6 bases, J lost 8 bases, and 6 bases stayed unmatched. The CDR3 loop reads CASSRGTEEKLFF. The CDR3 bases are TGTGCCAGCTCCCGGGGGACAGAAGAAAAACTGTTTTTT.

The V call is TRBV6-6, the J call TRBJ1-2; the D gene is possibly TRBD1 (6 bases). Germline values: CDR1 MNHNY, CDR2 SVGAGI (reference sequence). This CDR3 has 14 residues. Between the trimmed V and J ends, which lost 2 bases and 5 bases, there was a span of 12 bases. The CDR3, as DNA: TGTGCCAGCAGTTACCGGGACATGAGATATGGCTACACCTTC. Encoded protein: CASSYRDMRYGYTF.

This chain connects TRBV5-4 to TRBJ1-1; unclear D gene. This CDR3 is built from 13 residues. V lost 4 bases and J 0 bases, leaving 7 bases between the germline ends. Germline V gives CDR1 SGHNT, CDR2 YYREEE (reference sequence). The CDR3 sequence is CASSPALNTEAFF. DNA for the CDR3: TGTGCCAGCAGCCCCGCTCTGAACACTGAAGCTTTCTTT.

The chain joins TRBV6-6 to TRBJ2-7; D may match TRBD1 or TRBD2 (6 bases each). The length of the CDR3 is 14 residues. V gave up 7 bases and J gave up 0 bases, with 13 bases separating them. Germline CDR1 is MNHNY and CDR2 is SVGAGI (reference sequence). DNA for the CDR3: TGTGCCAGCAAGAGGGGGGCTAGCTCCTACGAGCAGTACTTC. Protein sequence: CASKRGASSYEQYF.

The V and J genes are TRBV11-2 and TRBJ2-1; no reliable D call. V lost 0 bases, J lost 4 bases, and 4 bases lay in between. This CDR3 region has 13 residues. Looked up from germline, CDR1 is SGHAT and CDR2 is FQNNGV. CDR3 bases: TGTGCCAGCAGCTTAGAGGAGTACAATGAGCAGTTCTTC. Encoded protein: CASSLEEYNEQFF. The full variable domain, rest sourced from reference TRBV11-2 and TRBJ2-1, is EAGVAQSPRYKIIEKRQSVAFWCNPISGHATLYWYQQILGQGPKLLIQFQNNGVVDDSQLPKDRFSAERLKGVDSTLKIQPAKLEDSAVYLCASSLEEYNEQFFGPGTRLTVL.

The J gene is TRBJ2-1, the V gene TRBV5-1, with TRBD2 as a possible D gene (6 bases). V was shortened by 6 bases and J by 4 bases, with 11 bases between the two germline ends. CDR3 length equals 13 residues. Germline CDR1 reads SGHRS; CDR2 reads YFSETQ. The chain's CDR3 is CASTREQYNEQFF. The CDR3 DNA follows: TGCGCCAGCACCCGGGAGCAATACAATGAGCAGTTCTTC.

The gene calls are TRBV4-3 and TRBJ2-5; 9 nucleotides line up with TRBD2. The CDR3 contains 16 residues. V shed 1 base, J shed 4 bases, and the junction held 7 bases outside the gene matches. The V gene's germline CDR1 is LGHNA and CDR2 YSLEER. CDR3 loop: CASSQGLAVGGETQYF. The CDR3 DNA sequence: TGCGCCAGCAGCCAAGGACTAGCGGTAGGGGGAGAGACCCAGTACTTC.